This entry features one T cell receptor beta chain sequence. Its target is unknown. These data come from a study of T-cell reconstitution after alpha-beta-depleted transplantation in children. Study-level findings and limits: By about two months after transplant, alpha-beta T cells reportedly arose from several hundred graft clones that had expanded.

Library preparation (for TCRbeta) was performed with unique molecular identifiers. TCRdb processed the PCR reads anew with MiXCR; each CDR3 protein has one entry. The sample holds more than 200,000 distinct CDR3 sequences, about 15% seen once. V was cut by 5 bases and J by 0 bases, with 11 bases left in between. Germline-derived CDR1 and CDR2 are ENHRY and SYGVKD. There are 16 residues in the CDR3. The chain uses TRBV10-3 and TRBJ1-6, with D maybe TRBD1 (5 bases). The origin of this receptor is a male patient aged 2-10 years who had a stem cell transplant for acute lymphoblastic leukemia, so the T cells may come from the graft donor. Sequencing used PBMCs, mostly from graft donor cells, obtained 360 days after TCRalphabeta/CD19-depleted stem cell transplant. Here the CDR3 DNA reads TGTGCCATCAGTCACGGGGCGAGCTCCTATAATTCACCCCTCCACTTT. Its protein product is CAISHGASSYNSPLHF.